The entry below describes one T cell receptor beta chain. Under the authors' procedure: Nucleated cell number was recorded as an estimate derived from reference gene primer amplification. The data were produced by immunoSEQ multiplex PCR, yet TCRdb's version contains in-frame clones alone and is incomplete. V and J calls and clone size are those listed in that table; D and trimming were worked out from the DNA. The sample shows hundreds of thousands of clones, just under 90% of them seen only once. Germline V gene data show CDR1 as MDHEN and CDR2 as SYDVKM. V was trimmed by 2 bases and J by 11 bases, leaving 13 bases between them. The CDR3 runs to 13 residues. Exposed enrollees encountered a COVID-19 case at some point within 2 weeks before study entry. This specimen comes from a study of blood T cell repertoires in COVID-19. Turning to the study itself: PBMCs, B-cell-depleted T cells, or T cells provided the cDNA or gDNA that made up the material.

This clonotype was obtained from a woman between 50 and 59 years old who had been exposed to COVID-19. The chain couples TRBV28 to TRBJ1-5, with a weak D call TRBD1 (5 bases). The specimen sequenced was PBMCs or T cells enriched from blood (not recorded which). Here the CDR3 reads CASSLTGLGAQHF. As DNA, the CDR3 is TGTGCCAGCAGTTTAACAGGCCTAGGGGCCCAGCATTTT.